The clone carrying this TCR beta chain was seen just once. Its specificity is not known. At one end the junction does not follow the germline gene, possibly because of a read error. The source of the sample is a study of blood T cells in healthy people across ages. Study findings and constraints: Aged donors had fewer naive CD4+ cells and lower diversity than long-lived donors.

From germline, CDR1 is LGHDT and CDR2 YNNKEL (reference sequence). This CDR3 contains 15 residues. The second PCR ran about 6 to 12 cycles with a sample-barcoded 5' primer and J-beta primers. Each cDNA molecule was tagged by a template-switch adaptor that had 12 random nucleotides. TCRdb reprocessed the 5' RACE reads with MiXCR, giving one entry per CDR3 protein. The repertoire includes about 780,000 distinct CDR3 sequences, about 47% of them detected once, and approximately 18% sits in the top ten. The receptor was derived from a man aged 80 or over in good health. Sequencing was performed on blood. The chain uses TRBV3-1 and TRBJ2-3; 8 nucleotides align to TRBD2. CDR3 region: CASSQDDGRVDTRYF. CDR3 DNA sequence: TGTGCCAGCAGCCAAGACGACGGGAGGGTGGATACGCGGTATTTT.